This is a list of T cell receptor beta chains from one sample in a study of T-cell reconstitution after alpha-beta-depleted transplantation in children. One entry per CDR3 protein, called by TCRdb with MiXCR from the PCR reads. The sample has approximately 200,000 distinct CDR3 sequences, roughly 6.5% seen once. The specimen was PBMCs, collected before TCRalphabeta/CD19-depleted stem cell transplant. The receptor set was obtained from a girl less than two years old with combined immunodeficiency, due to receive a stem cell transplant. Both conserved end residues are part of each CDR3. The D gene is left open where the match is weak. For some rows the clone size is stated as once, few or many, or as a class when expanded; others skip it.

J | size | V | D | DNA | CDR3
TRBJ2-3 | many | TRBV5-1 | . | TGCGCCAGCAGCCCTCGCAGCTCAGATACGCAGTATTTT | CASSPRSSDTQYF
TRBJ2-2 | many | TRBV12-3/TRBV12-4 | . | TGTGCCAGCAGCGCAAGGGAGACCGGGGAGCTGTTTTTT | CASSARETGELFF
TRBJ2-1 | many | TRBV18 | . | TGTGCCACCGCTCACCATCGGATTCGGGGTCGTGAGCAGTTCTTC | CATAHHRIRGREQFF
TRBJ2-2 | many | TRBV5-6 | . | TGTGCCAGCAGCCCCTCTATCGGGGAGCTGTTTTTT | CASSPSIGELFF
TRBJ1-2 | few | TRBV7-9 | TRBD1 | TGTGCCAGTGGCGGGGGGACAGACAACTATGGCTACACCTTC | CASGGGTDNYGYTF
TRBJ2-1 | many | TRBV3-1 | TRBD2 | TGTGCCAGCAGGCGGACTAGCGGGGTGGGTGAGCAGTTCTTC | CASRRTSGVGEQFF
TRBJ2-5 | many | TRBV29-1 | TRBD2 | TGCAGCGTTGAAGATCCCCCCGGGACTAGCAAAGAGACCCAGTACTTC | CSVEDPPGTSKETQYF
TRBJ1-5 | many | TRBV4-2 | . | TGTGCCAGCAGCCAGGGGGGGTTGCGGAACAATCAGCCCCAGCATTTT | CASSQGGLRNNQPQHF
TRBJ2-1 | many | TRBV5-1 | TRBD2 | TGCGCCAGCAGACAAAGGTCGACTAGCGGGATTTACAATGAGCAGTTCTTC | CASRQRSTSGIYNEQFF
TRBJ2-7 | many | TRBV19 | . | TGTGCCAGTAGTCCCGGGGAATCCTACGAGCAGTACTTC | CASSPGESYEQYF
TRBJ2-3 | many | TRBV7-6 | . | TGTGCCAGCAGCCCGTTCCCTGCCAGAGATACGCAGTATTTT | CASSPFPARDTQYF
TRBJ2-5 | many | TRBV21-1 | . | TGTGCCAGCAGCAAGGAAACGACTAGCGGGGGAACATTACAAGAGACCCAGTACTTC | CASSKETTSGGTLQETQYF
TRBJ1-5 | many | TRBV28 | TRBD1 | TGTGCCAGCAGTTACACAGGGGGAAGCAATCAGCCCCAGCATTTT | CASSYTGGSNQPQHF
TRBJ2-3 | many | TRBV7-9 | TRBD2 | TGTGCCAGCAGCTTACCCGGGGGGTACACAGATACGCAGTATTTT | CASSLPGGYTDTQYF
TRBJ2-3 | many | TRBV11-1 | TRBD2 | TGTGCCAGCAGCCCGGGTAGCGGGGATATAATAGCGGTCGGAGATACGCAGTATTTT | CASSPGSGDIIAVGDTQYF
TRBJ2-1 | many | TRBV24-1 | TRBD2 | TGTGCCACCGGGGGACTACGGCTCAATGAGCAGTTCTTC | CATGGLRLNEQFF
TRBJ2-1 | many | TRBV20-1 | . | TGCAGTGCTTACAGGGTGCATAGCTCCTACAATGAGCAGTTCTTC | CSAYRVHSSYNEQFF
TRBJ2-2 | many | TRBV9 | TRBD2 | TGTGCCAGCAGCGACGGTAGCGGGGCTGGCGGGGAGCTGTTTTTT | CASSDGSGAGGELFF
TRBJ2-7 | many | TRBV20-1 | TRBD1 | TGCAGTGCCCAGGGGGACAGGGATTACGAGCAGTACTTC | CSAQGDRDYEQYF
TRBJ2-7 | many | TRBV9 | . | TGTGCCAGCAGCCCCGATGGGCGGTACTACGAGCAGTACTTC | CASSPDGRYYEQYF
TRBJ2-5 | many | TRBV6-5 | . | TGTGCCAGCACCAAGCAAACGACCTCATACAACCAAGAGACCCAGTACTTC | CASTKQTTSYNQETQYF
TRBJ2-5 | . | TRBV10-3 | TRBD1 | TGTGCCATCCGGGACAGGGGAGCAGAGACCCAGTACTTC | CAIRDRGAETQYF
TRBJ2-3 | . | TRBV11-2 | TRBD2 | TGTGCCAGCAGTTTTAGCGGGAGCGCCACAGATACGCAGTATTTT | CASSFSGSATDTQYF
TRBJ2-7 | . | TRBV4-3 | TRBD1 | TGCGCCAGCAGCCAAGTTTTTAGGGCGGACAGGGAAGGCGAGCAGTACTTC | CASSQVFRADREGEQYF
TRBJ2-5 | many | TRBV29-1 | . | TGCAGCGTTGACGGGCAGGATATGGAGACCCAGTACTTC | CSVDGQDMETQYF
TRBJ2-6 | many | TRBV12-3/TRBV12-4 | TRBD1 | TGTGCCAGCAGTTTTCTGGCGGACAGGTTTAGCTCTGGGGCCAACGTCCTGACTTTC | CASSFLADRFSSGANVLTF
TRBJ2-1 | many | TRBV28 | . | TGTGCCAGCAGTTGGCTCACCGAGTACAATGAGCAGTTCTTC | CASSWLTEYNEQFF
TRBJ2-3 | many | TRBV3-1 | . | TGTGCCAGCAGCCCTTCAGCGGAATTCACAGATACGCAGTATTTT | CASSPSAEFTDTQYF
TRBJ1-5 | . | TRBV20-1 | . | TGCAGTGCTTTAAAAGACCGATACAGTAGCAATCAGCCCCAGCATTTT | CSALKDRYSSNQPQHF
TRBJ1-1 | few | TRBV7-8 | . | TGTGCCAGCAGCTTAGTATCTCGGTGGGCAGGGCAGAACACTGAAGCTTTCTTT | CASSLVSRWAGQNTEAFF
TRBJ1-2 | . | TRBV28 | . | TGTGCCATGGGCTACGGGCCTGACTATGGCTACACCTTC | CAMGYGPDYGYTF
TRBJ1-2 | many | TRBV4-3 | . | TGCGCCAGCAGCCAAGATTTCGGGGGAGGCTACACCTTC | CASSQDFGGGYTF
TRBJ2-1 | . | TRBV6-2/TRBV6-3 | . | TGTGCCAGCAGTTACTCGCTTCTAGTCAGCTCCTACAATGAGCAGTTCTTC | CASSYSLLVSSYNEQFF
TRBJ2-1 | many | TRBV7-3 | TRBD2 | TGTGCCAGCAGCCGAAGCGGCGGGAGTTCTGAGCAGTTCTTC | CASSRSGGSSEQFF
TRBJ2-7 | many | TRBV29-1 | TRBD1 | TGCAGCGTTGAGGGGGACAGGACCTCTTACGAGAAGTACTTC | CSVEGDRTSYEKYF
TRBJ1-3 | many | TRBV20-1 | . | TGCAGTGCTAGAGGACTCGAAAACATCGGCCATGGAAACACCATATATTTT | CSARGLENIGHGNTIYF
TRBJ2-3 | many | TRBV30 | . | TGTGCCTGGACCGGGTTCACAGATACGCAGTATTTT | CAWTGFTDTQYF
TRBJ2-5 | many | TRBV5-1 | . | TGCGCCAGCAGCTTGGAGGGGGTGGAGACCCAGTACTTC | CASSLEGVETQYF
TRBJ1-1 | many | TRBV5-5 | . | TGTGCCGAATATTGCAAGAACACTGAAGCTTTCTTT | CAEYCKNTEAFF
TRBJ2-2 | . | TRBV28 | TRBD1 | TGTGCCAGCGGACAGGGGGTTCCGAACACCGGGGAGCTGTTTTTT | CASGQGVPNTGELFF